This T cell receptor beta chain was identified in a study of blood T cell repertoires in COVID-19. This clone came up a few times. Sequencing was performed with immunoSEQ multiplex PCR; in TCRdb, only in-frame clones are kept and a portion is missing. The sample lists around 300,000 clones, approximately 88% seen once, with around 5% in the top ten. The CDR3 is made up of 14 amino acids. V lost 8 bases and J lost 3; bases outside the gene matches: 9. The germline CDR1 and CDR2 sequences are MNHEY and SVGAGI. The clonotype was recovered from a man aged 30-40 years who had recovered from COVID-19. The specimen was PBMCs or T cells enriched from blood (not recorded which). J is TRBJ2-7 and V is TRBV6-5, with 8 bases fitting TRBD2. The CDR3 region has the DNA TGTGCCAGCCGGACTAGCTGGAACAGCTACGAGCAGTACTTC. This translates into CASRTSWNSYEQYF.